This TCR beta chain emerged from a study of blood T cell repertoires in COVID-19. Across the study: Samples representing acute and convalescent COVID-19 were sourced from the United States, Italy and Spain. In each case, the material was cDNA or gDNA derived from T cells, B-cell-depleted T cells, or PBMCs.

The CDR3 consists of 16 residues. The V end lost 6 bases, the J end lost 2 bases, and 17 bases lay between the germline ends. CDR1 is SGHNT, CDR2 YENEEA, per germline. Authors' methods: Estimated nucleated cell counts came from reference gene primer amplification. The data were produced by immunoSEQ multiplex PCR, yet TCRdb's version contains in-frame clones alone and is incomplete. V and J calls plus clone size are reproduced from that table; the DNA served to infer D and trimming. The sample includes tens of thousands of clones, roughly 81% of them seen just once. The chain uses TRBV11-3 and TRBJ2-1; D is possibly TRBD2 (7 bases). The origin of this receptor is a woman in her 70s in a cohort sampled during active COVID-19. Sequencing was done on a sample of peripheral blood. This CDR3 reads CASSPFQRDTYNEQFF. CDR3 DNA: TGTGCCAGCAGTCCCTTTCAGCGGGACACCTACAATGAGCAGTTCTTC.